A single sample is the source of the 15 T cell receptor beta chains below, sequenced in a study of cytomegalovirus exposure and HLA in healthy donors. Vbeta (60) and Jbeta (13) primers were used in the PCR. Using immunoSEQ multiplex PCR, the repertoire was profiled, and TCRdb retains in-frame clones only, with some absent. This sample has 100,000 to 150,000 clones; about 80% occur once, and the top ten carry approximately 10%. What was sequenced was PBMCs. These receptors all come from a man aged 25 to 40 in good health and CMV-seropositive.

This clone has a single count. The V call is TRBV2, the J call TRBJ2-3, with TRBD1 matching over 11 bases. The ends lost 6 bases at V and 1 base at J; junction bases unmatched: 3. Germline-derived CDR1 and CDR2 are SNHLY and FYNNEI. CDR3 length: 15 residues. The CDR3 DNA is TGTGCCAGCAGCTCGGGACAGGGGGGCACAGATACGCAGTATTTT. It specifies CASSSGQGGTDTQYF.

The chain carries TRBV4-3 and TRBJ2-7, with 7 bases lining up with TRBD1. Germline V gene sequence: CDR1 LGHNA, CDR2 YSLEER. Trimming cost V 3 bases and J 6 bases; bases outside gene matches: 5. The CDR3 extends over 13 amino acids. The CDR3 bases are TGCGCCAGCAGCCAGGAAACAGGGGCCGAGCAGTACTTC. It codes for CASSQETGAEQYF.

This clone was detected a few times. The rearrangement links TRBV5-6 to TRBJ1-2; 11 bases agree with TRBD1. Germline V gene sequence: CDR1 SGHDT, CDR2 YYEEEE. The CDR3 spans 14 residues. Unmatched junction bases numbered 1, after V lost 4 bases and J lost 2 bases. CDR3 DNA sequence: TGTGCCAGCAGCCGGGACAGGGGGAACTATGGCTACACCTTC. Residues: CASSRDRGNYGYTF.

The rearrangement links TRBV7-6 to TRBJ1-2; the D gene is possibly TRBD1 (6 bases). The CDR3 totals 16 residues. V lost 5 bases and J lost 6, with 22 bases in between. The germline V gene encodes CDR1 SGHVS and CDR2 FNYEAQ. CDR3 region: CASSPSAGARVHGYTF. CDR3 nucleotide sequence: TGTGCCAGCAGCCCTTCGGCGGGGGCGCGGGTCCATGGCTACACCTTC.

The V call is TRBV7-9, the J call TRBJ2-1; the match to TRBD2 covers 9 bases. V was pared by 5 bases and J by 4 bases, with 6 bases of the junction left unmatched. Germline V gives CDR1 SEHNR, CDR2 FQNEAQ (reference sequence). This CDR3 has 15 amino acids. The CDR3 sequence is CASSRREGKYNEQFF. As DNA, the CDR3 is TGTGCCAGCAGCCGGCGGGAGGGAAAGTACAATGAGCAGTTCTTC. The whole variable domain, filled in from reference TRBV7-9 and TRBJ2-1, reads DTGVSQNPRHKITKRGQNVTFRCDPISEHNRLYWYRQTLGQGPEFLTYFQNEAQLEKSRLLSDRFSAERPKGSFSTLEIQRTEQGDSAMYLCASSRREGKYNEQFFGPGTRLTVL.

The rearrangement joins TRBV11-3 to TRBJ2-2, with no clear D. The germline V gene encodes CDR1 SGHNT and CDR2 YENEEA. The V and J ends lost 5 bases and 2 bases respectively, with 9 bases between them. This CDR3 is 14 amino acids long. DNA for the CDR3: TGTGCCAGCAGCCGTACTTATAACACCGGGGAGCTGTTTTTT. Protein: CASSRTYNTGELFF.

In nucleotides, the CDR3 is TGCGCCAGCTGGCCCCGGGACAGGGGGGCTAATGAAAAACTGTTTTTT. Translating gives CASWPRDRGANEKLFF. The gene calls are TRBV10-1 and TRBJ1-4; TRBD1 matches at 11 bases. Per germline, CDR1 WNHNN and CDR2 SYGVQD (reference sequence). J gave up 3 bases and V 8 bases, and 8 bases lay outside the gene matches. This CDR3 spans 16 amino acids.

The rearrangement uses TRBV10-3 and TRBJ2-3; 8 bases align to TRBD1. The V gene's germline CDR1 is ENHRY and CDR2 SYGVKD. This CDR3 region has 14 residues. Trimming removed 7 bases from V and 4 bases from J; junction bases left unmatched: 7. CDR3 DNA: TGTGCCATCAAAGGACAGGGAATCGCAGATACGCAGTATTTT. Translation: CAIKGQGIADTQYF.

V and J are TRBV1 and TRBJ1-5; the table's D gene call, TRBD1, was not cross checked with the DNA. TRBV1 is termed a pseudogene. The CDR3 contains 15 residues. CDR3 region: CTSSRGTGDSQPQHF. CDR3 coding DNA: TGCACCAGCAGCCGCGGGACAGGGGATAGTCAGCCCCAGCATTTT.

The chain combines TRBV5-1 with TRBJ2-2; 8 nucleotides match TRBD2. Germline V gene sequence: CDR1 SGHRS, CDR2 YFSETQ. The junction had 5 bases not matched to a gene; V was cut back by 2 bases and J by 2 bases. The CDR3 runs to 16 residues. The DNA for the CDR3 is TGCGCCAGCAGCTTACTAGCGGAGCAAAACACCGGGGAGCTGTTTTTT. Its translation is CASSLLAEQNTGELFF.

V and J are TRBV5-4 and TRBJ1-2; 7 nucleotides agree with TRBD1. The CDR3 is 14 amino acids. Germline CDR1 reads SGHNT; CDR2 reads YYREEE (reference sequence). V gave up 1 base and J gave up 4 bases; unmatched junction bases: 4. Here the CDR3 reads CASSLRAGGYGYTF. The DNA for the CDR3 is TGTGCCAGCAGCTTGAGGGCAGGGGGCTATGGCTACACCTTC.

This clone came up a few times. This rearrangement joins TRBV10-3 to TRBJ1-2, with TRBD1 as a possible D gene (5 bases). The CDR3 contains 16 residues. Trimming took 0 bases from V and 1 from J, leaving 12 bases between them. Per germline, CDR1 ENHRY and CDR2 SYGVKD. The CDR3, as DNA: TGTGCCATCAGTGAGTCCCCGGACACTTATAACTATGGCTACACCTTC. Translating it yields CAISESPDTYNYGYTF.

The CDR3 DNA reads TGCGCCAGCAGCCGCCTTACAGGCGGCGACCGGGACGAGCAGTACTTC. Protein sequence: CASSRLTGGDRDEQYF. The V call is TRBV4-1, the J call TRBJ2-7; maybe TRBD1 (5 bases). Per germline, CDR1 MGHRA and CDR2 YSYEKL. The CDR3 is made up of 16 amino acids. V gave up 4 bases and J gave up 5 bases, with 21 bases separating them.

The gene calls are TRBV4-1 and TRBJ1-2, with 7 bases lining up with TRBD1. The CDR3 runs to 13 residues. Germline loops: CDR1 MGHRA, CDR2 YSYEKL. V lost 4 bases to trimming and J lost 8 bases; unmatched junction nucleotides: 7. This CDR3 reads CASSREQGSGYTF. The DNA of the CDR3 is TGCGCCAGCAGCCGGGAACAGGGGAGCGGCTACACCTTC.

The CDR3, as DNA: TGTGCCAGCAGCCTAGCAGGGAATCTAATTGCAACTAATGAAAAACTGTTTTTT. Residues: CASSLAGNLIATNEKLFF. The chain employs TRBV4-2 and TRBJ1-4, with D possibly matching TRBD1 (5 bases). The CDR3 is made up of 18 amino acids. V gave up 4 bases and J gave up 0 bases, with 18 bases separating them. Germline V gene data show CDR1 as LGHNA and CDR2 as YNFKEQ.